The source of this TCR beta chain is a study of T-cell memory formation after mild COVID-19. The CDR3 totals 13 residues. V gave up 5 bases and J gave up 4 bases, with 12 bases separating them. CDR1 is MNHNY and CDR2 is SVGAGI in the germline V gene (reference sequence). Barcoded TCR alpha and TCR beta cDNA libraries with UMIs came from 5'RACE using constant-segment primers. TCRdb re-called the 5' RACE reads through MiXCR, storing one row per CDR3 protein. The sample consists of 470,000 or so distinct CDR3 sequences, 20% of them appearing once. The chain recombines TRBV6-6 with TRBJ2-7; D tentatively fits TRBD1 or TRBD2 (5 bases each). This TCR was sampled from an adult woman who had mild COVID-19 (a few samples of this study predate the infection). Cell type and time point are not known. The material sequenced was PBMCs or a T cell subset sorted from them (not recorded which). The CDR3 DNA reads as TGTGCCAGCAGTCGGGGCCAACTGTACGAGCAGTACTTC. The encoded protein is CASSRGQLYEQYF.